This T cell receptor (beta chain) was found in a study of shared clonotypes between healthy human individuals. Losses at the gene ends were 3 bases for V and 4 bases for J; bases not matched to a gene: 8. The CDR3 contains 16 residues. Looked up from germline, CDR1 is SGDLS and CDR2 is YYNGEE. CD45RO negativity and positive selection for CCR7 defined naive CD8 cells, a population that excluded terminally differentiated effector memory CD45RA+ cells. Clones were read by immunoSEQ multiplex PCR, and TCRdb kept only the in-frame ones, dropping some. Here the sample spans about 2 million clones, around 96% being singletons.

This clonotype was sampled from a young man in good health. The sample was naive CD8+ T cells sorted from blood. The rearrangement links TRBV9 to TRBJ2-3, with 10 bases matching TRBD2. The CDR3 DNA follows: TGTGCCAGCAGCGCTGAAGCGGGGGGGCCCCCAGATACGCAGTATTTT. The encoded protein is CASSAEAGGPPDTQYF.